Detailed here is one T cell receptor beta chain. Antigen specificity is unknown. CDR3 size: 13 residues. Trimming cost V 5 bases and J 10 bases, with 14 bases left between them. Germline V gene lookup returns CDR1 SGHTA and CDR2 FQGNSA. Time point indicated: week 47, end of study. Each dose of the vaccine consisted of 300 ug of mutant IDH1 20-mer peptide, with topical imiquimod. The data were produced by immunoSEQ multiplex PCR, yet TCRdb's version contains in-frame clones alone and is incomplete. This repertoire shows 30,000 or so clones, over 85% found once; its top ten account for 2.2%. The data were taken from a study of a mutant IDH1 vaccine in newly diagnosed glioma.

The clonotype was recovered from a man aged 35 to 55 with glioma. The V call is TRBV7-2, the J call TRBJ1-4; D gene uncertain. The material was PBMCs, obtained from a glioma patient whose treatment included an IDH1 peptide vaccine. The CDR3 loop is CASSAEVRGKLFF. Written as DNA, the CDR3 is TGTGCCAGCAGCGCGGAAGTAAGAGGAAAACTGTTTTTT. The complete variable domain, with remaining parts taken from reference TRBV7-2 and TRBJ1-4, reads GAGVSQSPSNKVTEKGKDVELRCDPISGHTALYWYRQSLGQGLEFLIYFQGNSAPDKSGLPSDRFSAERTGGSVSTLTIQRTQQEDSAVYLCASSAEVRGKLFFGSGTQLSVL.